The clone carrying this TCR beta chain was picked up a small number of times. This entry is derived from a study of blood T cells in healthy people across ages. The CDR3 runs 14 residues. The V gene's germline CDR1 is SQVTM and CDR2 ANQGSEA. Trimming took 5 bases from V and 0 from J, leaving 8 bases between them. Primers used in a second PCR of roughly 7 to 12 cycles were a sample-barcoded 5' primer and a J-beta primer mix. Tags on each cDNA molecule came from a template-switch adaptor with 12 random nucleotides. TCRdb re-analysed the 5' RACE reads in MiXCR, keeping a single row per CDR3 protein. The sample has approximately 580,000 distinct CDR3 sequences, less than 25% seen once. It was about 10 milliliters of peripheral blood that were drawn from each donor. The same sample was also studied in work on T cells of mothers and their children. In that study: Once extracted, all RNA went into cDNA synthesis at around 1.6 ug per 15 ul. For unrelated pairs as for related ones, thymic selection shapes TCR recombination output similarly.

The chain links TRBV29-1 to TRBJ1-6; no firm D call. Sequences were obtained from blood. This receptor was taken from a boy aged 10-17 years in good health. CDR3 DNA sequence: TGCAGCGTTTTGGCGAGCTCCTATAATTCACCCCTCCACTTT. Protein: CSVLASSYNSPLHF.